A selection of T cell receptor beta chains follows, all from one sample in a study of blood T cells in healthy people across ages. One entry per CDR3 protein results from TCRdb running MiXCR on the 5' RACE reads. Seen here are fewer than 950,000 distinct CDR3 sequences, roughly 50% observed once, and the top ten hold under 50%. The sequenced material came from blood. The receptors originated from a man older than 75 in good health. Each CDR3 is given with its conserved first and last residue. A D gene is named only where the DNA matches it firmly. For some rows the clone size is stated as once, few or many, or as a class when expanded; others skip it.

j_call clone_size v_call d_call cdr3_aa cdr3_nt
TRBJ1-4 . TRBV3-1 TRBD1 CASSQGTGLEKLFF TGTGCCAGCAGCCAGGGGACAGGTCTTGAAAAACTGTTTTTT
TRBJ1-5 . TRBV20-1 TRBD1 CSARDPRQGQEQPQHF TGCAGTGCTAGAGATCCCCGACAGGGGCAGGAACAGCCCCAGCATTTT
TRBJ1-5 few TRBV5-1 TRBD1 CASSPTGTGGNQPQHF TGCGCCAGCAGCCCGACCGGGACAGGGGGCAATCAGCCCCAGCATTTT
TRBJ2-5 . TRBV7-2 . CASSLVVDLPQYF TGTGCCAGCAGCTTAGTAGTCGATCTCCCGCAGTACTTC
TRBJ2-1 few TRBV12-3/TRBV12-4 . CASISPRDHVSEQFF TGTGCCAGCATCTCACCTCGGGATCACGTTAGTGAGCAGTTCTTC
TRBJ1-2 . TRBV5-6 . CASSPGGALYTF TGTGCCAGCAGCCCCGGGGGTGCCCTATACACCTTC
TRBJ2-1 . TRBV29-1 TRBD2 CSVGTSGKGQFF TGCAGCGTGGGGACTAGCGGGAAGGGGCAGTTCTTC
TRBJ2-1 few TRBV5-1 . CASSVEGGPYNEQFF TGCGCCAGCAGCGTCGAGGGGGGGCCCTACAATGAGCAGTTCTTC
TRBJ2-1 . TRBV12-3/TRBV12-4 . CASKGGNEQFF TGTGCCAGCAAAGGAGGCAATGAGCAGTTCTTC
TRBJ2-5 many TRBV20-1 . CSAASREETQYF TGCAGTGCTGCGAGCAGGGAAGAGACCCAGTACTTC
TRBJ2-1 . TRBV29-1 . CSVYRDTYNEQFF TGCAGCGTATACCGGGACACCTACAATGAGCAGTTCTTC
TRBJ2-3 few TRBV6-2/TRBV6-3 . CASSYSISQHRYAYF TGTGCCAGCAGTTACTCGATCAGCCAGCACAGATACGCGTATTTT
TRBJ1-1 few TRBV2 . CASKGGRRVNTEAFF TGTGCCAGCAAAGGTGGGCGACGTGTGAACACTGAAGCTTTCTTT
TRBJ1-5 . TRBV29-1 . CSAKLNSNQPQHF TGCAGCGCGAAGCTCAATAGCAATCAGCCCCAGCATTTT
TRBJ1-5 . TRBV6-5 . CASSREPNQPQHF TGTGCCAGCAGTCGGGAACCCAATCAGCCCCAGCATTTT
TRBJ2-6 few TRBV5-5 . CASTTAYSGANVLTF TGTGCCAGCACGACAGCATACTCTGGGGCCAACGTCCTGACTTTC
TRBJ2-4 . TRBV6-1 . CASSELGQFKNIQYF TGTGCCAGCAGTGAGCTTGGACAGTTCAAAAACATTCAGTACTTC
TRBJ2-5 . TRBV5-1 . CASSPLPIQGRGETQYF TGCGCCAGCAGCCCCCTACCGATACAGGGGAGGGGGGAGACCCAGTACTTC
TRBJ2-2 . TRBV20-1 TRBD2 CSALAGGATGELFF TGCAGTGCTTTAGCGGGGGGGGCCACCGGGGAGCTGTTTTTT
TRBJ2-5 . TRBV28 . CASSAGSPKTQYF TGTGCCAGCAGTGCCGGGTCCCCGAAGACCCAGTACTTC
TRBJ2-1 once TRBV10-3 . CATSSPSGGGDNEQFF TGTGCCACCAGTTCCCCCTCGGGGGGCGGCGACAATGAGCAGTTCTTC
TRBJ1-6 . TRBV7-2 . CASSAGVDSPLHF TGTGCCAGCAGCGCGGGAGTTGATTCACCCCTCCACTTT
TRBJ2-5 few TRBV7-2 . CASSIGTDKETQYF TGTGCCAGCAGCATCGGGACGGACAAAGAGACCCAGTACTTC
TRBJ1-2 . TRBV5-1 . CASSVSTGLGYTF TGCGCCAGCAGCGTGTCGACAGGCCTGGGCTACACCTTC
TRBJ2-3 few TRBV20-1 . CSASVAPGAQWTDTQYF TGCAGTGCTAGTGTCGCCCCAGGGGCCCAGTGGACAGATACGCAGTATTTT
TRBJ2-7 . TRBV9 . CASSVEVGQFPYEQYF TGTGCCAGCAGCGTAGAGGTCGGGCAGTTCCCCTACGAGCAGTACTTC
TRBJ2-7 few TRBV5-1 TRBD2 CASHPTSGATTYEQYF TGCGCCAGCCACCCCACTAGCGGGGCCACGACCTACGAGCAGTACTTC
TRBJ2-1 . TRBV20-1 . CSARDPTRGPYNEQFF TGCAGTGCTAGAGACCCAACTAGGGGCCCTTACAATGAGCAGTTCTTC
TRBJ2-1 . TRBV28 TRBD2 CASSSSGRALGEQFF TGTGCCAGCAGTTCAAGCGGGAGGGCCTTAGGTGAGCAGTTCTTC
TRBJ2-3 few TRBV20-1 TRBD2 CSASVAGADRYAYF TGCAGTGCTAGTGTAGCGGGAGCCGACAGATACGCGTATTTT
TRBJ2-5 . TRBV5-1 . CASGPGSRGQETQYF TGCGCCAGTGGCCCAGGAAGCAGAGGTCAGGAGACCCAGTACTTC
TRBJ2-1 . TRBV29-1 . CSVRDVGTYNEQFF TGCAGCGTCCGGGACGTGGGAACCTACAATGAGCAGTTCTTC
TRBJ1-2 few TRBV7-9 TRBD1 CASSLIGTGLYGYTF TGTGCCAGCAGCCTAATCGGGACAGGGCTATATGGCTACACCTTC
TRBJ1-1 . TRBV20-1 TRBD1 CSPRRDRGSGTEAFF TGCAGTCCTCGCCGGGACAGGGGATCCGGGACTGAAGCTTTCTTT
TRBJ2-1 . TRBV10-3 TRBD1 CATGTANNEQFF TGTGCCACCGGGACAGCTAACAATGAGCAGTTCTTC
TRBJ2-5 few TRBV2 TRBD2 CASTGLAVQETQYF TGTGCCAGCACGGGACTAGCGGTCCAAGAGACCCAGTACTTC
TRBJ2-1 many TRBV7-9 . CASSPGRARYNEQFF TGTGCCAGCAGCCCAGGGCGGGCCCGCTACAATGAGCAGTTCTTC
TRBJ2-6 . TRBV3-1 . CASSQRTARSGANVLTF TGTGCCAGCAGCCAACGCACCGCCCGCTCTGGGGCCAACGTCCTGACTTTC
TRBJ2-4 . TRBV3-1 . CASSLSAEQYF TGTGCCAGCAGCCTTTCGGCGGAGCAGTACTTC
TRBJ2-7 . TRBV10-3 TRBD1 CAISDPGQERSYERYF TGTGCCATCAGTGACCCAGGACAGGAAAGATCCTACGAGCGGTACTTC
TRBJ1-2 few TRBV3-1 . CASSPRDFLSFNYGYTF TGTGCCAGCAGCCCCAGGGATTTTCTCTCTTTTAACTATGGCTACACCTTC
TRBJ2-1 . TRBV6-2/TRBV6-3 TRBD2 CASSYPIRSGRGFGEQFF TGTGCCAGCAGTTACCCAATCCGAAGCGGGAGGGGCTTTGGTGAGCAGTTCTTC
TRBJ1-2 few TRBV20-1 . CSARDPSTAYGYTF TGCAGTGCTAGAGATCCCAGCACAGCCTATGGCTACACCTTC
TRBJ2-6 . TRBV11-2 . CASSLDMWSGRVSSGANVLTF TGTGCCAGCAGCTTAGATATGTGGTCCGGACGTGTAAGCTCTGGGGCCAACGTCCTGACTTTC
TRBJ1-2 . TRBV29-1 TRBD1 CSGFGTGEGGYTF TGCAGCGGCTTCGGGACAGGGGAAGGGGGCTACACCTTC
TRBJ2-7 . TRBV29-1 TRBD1 CSVGTGNHEQYF TGCAGCGTTGGGACAGGGAACCACGAGCAGTACTTC
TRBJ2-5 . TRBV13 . CASSLTPGAQETQYF TGTGCCAGCAGCTTGACTCCCGGGGCTCAAGAGACCCAGTACTTC
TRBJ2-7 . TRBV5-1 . CASSVTGQAYEQYF TGCGCCAGCAGCGTCACAGGTCAGGCCTACGAGCAGTACTTC
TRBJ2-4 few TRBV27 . CASSLFGAGKNIQYF TGTGCCAGCAGTTTATTTGGGGCCGGGAAAAACATTCAGTACTTC